The clone carrying this T cell receptor beta chain was counted ten times or more. CDR1 and CDR2 from the germline V gene are SEHNR and FQNEAQ (reference sequence). V lost 5 bases to trimming and J lost 13 bases, with 11 bases between them. This CDR3 has 11 residues. From the 5' RACE reads, TCRdb called clonotypes with MiXCR, one entry per CDR3 protein. Of several thousand distinct CDR3 sequences listed, about 16% are singletons. The J gene is TRBJ1-4, the V gene TRBV7-9; D perhaps matches TRBD1 (5 bases). The sequence came from a female donor with breast cancer. The specimen sequenced was memory CD4+ T cells sorted from blood. The subset is: memory CD4+ T cells, CD4+CD45RO+CD25-. As DNA, the CDR3 is TGTGCCAGCAGCAACCAGGGCGCACTGTTTTTT. This translates into CASSNQGALFF.